This T cell receptor beta chain was recorded in a study of cytomegalovirus exposure and HLA in healthy donors. Study as a whole: As an earlier analysis found, about 179 million T cells yielded around 110 million unique TCR beta sequences.

Study-wide results and limits: Relative to equally common others, HLA-associated TCR beta chains showed greater clonal expansion in a later analysis.

Germline CDR1 SGHTA, CDR2 FQGNSA. With 4 bases removed from V and 5 bases from J, the gap between germline ends came to 8 bases. This CDR3 is 12 amino acids long. Vbeta (60) and Jbeta (13) primers were used in the PCR. The protocol was immunoSEQ multiplex PCR, while the TCRdb copy is restricted to in-frame clones and leaves out a portion. The sample shows roughly 100,000 clones, 60% to 85% of them seen only once. Of note for this clone: Antigen unknown.

The TCR sequence derives from a man between 50 and 59 years old in good health and CMV-seropositive. V and J are TRBV7-2 and TRBJ1-2; D not resolved. The sequenced material came from PBMCs. DNA for the CDR3: TGTGCCAGCAGCTCGAGAGGTTATGGCTACACCTTC. It translates to CASSSRGYGYTF.